The 32 T cell receptor beta chains reported below all come from one sample, sequenced in a study of blood T cell repertoires in COVID-19. The assay was immunoSEQ multiplex PCR, and TCRdb's table has in-frame clones only and misses some. The sample records about 170,000 clones, 86% being singletons. Sequenced input: peripheral blood. Receptors were obtained from a woman older than 75 in a cohort sampled during active or convalescent COVID-19.

The table lists this clone with a count of one. Other nucleotide sequences in the sample specify the same CDR3. This chain uses TRBV19 with TRBJ1-2, with D hard to call. The CDR3 is 13 amino acids. Germline V gene sequence: CDR1 LNHDA, CDR2 SQIVND (reference sequence). Trimming removed 5 bases at V and 4 bases at J, with 11 bases between. DNA of the CDR3: TGTGCCAGTAGTCCCCTCGAGAGCTATGGCTACACCTTC. It translates to CASSPLESYGYTF.

This sequence joins TRBV28 and TRBJ1-3; D perhaps matches TRBD1 (6 bases). Trimming took 8 bases from V and 0 from J, leaving 17 bases between them. The CDR3 is made up of 16 amino acids. The V gene's germline CDR1 is MDHEN and CDR2 SYDVKM. The CDR3 sequence is CASAAGGPRSGNTIYF. As DNA, the CDR3 is TGTGCCAGCGCCGCCGGGGGGCCCCGCTCTGGAAACACCATATATTTT.

The chain uses TRBV5-6 and TRBJ1-4; TRBD1 agrees at 7 bases. Per the germline V gene, CDR1 is SGHDT and CDR2 is YYEEEE. With 4 bases clipped from V and 6 bases from J, the junction kept 6 bases outside the gene matches. The CDR3 is 14 amino acids. The CDR3 here is CASSRTGDDEKLFF. CDR3 in DNA: TGTGCCAGCAGCCGGACAGGCGACGATGAAAAACTGTTTTTT.

The V call is TRBV24-1, the J call TRBJ1-2, with TRBD1 identical over 7 bases. Germline V gene data show CDR1 as KGHDR and CDR2 as SFDVKD. With 8 bases clipped from V and 4 bases from J, the junction kept 0 bases outside the gene matches. The CDR3 is 11 residues long. The CDR3 nucleotides are TGTGCCACCACAGGGGGCTATGGCTACACCTTC. Translating gives CATTGGYGYTF.

This chain connects TRBV2 to TRBJ1-2, with 8 bases identical to TRBD1. The CDR3 has 14 residues. V lost 6 bases, J lost 4 bases, and 7 bases stayed unmatched. CDR1 and CDR2 (germline): SNHLY, FYNNEI. CDR3 DNA sequence: TGTGCCAGCAGGGGTGACAGGGGATCCTATGGCTACACCTTC. This sequence encodes CASRGDRGSYGYTF.

V usage is TRBV5-4 and J usage is TRBJ2-1; tentative D call: TRBD2 (6 bases). This CDR3 region has 16 residues. The germline CDR1 and CDR2 sequences are SGHNT and YYREEE (reference sequence). V lost 0 bases to trimming and J lost 9 bases, with 19 bases between them. Here the CDR3 reads CASSLEADPATSEQFF. In DNA form, the CDR3 reads TGTGCCAGCAGCTTGGAGGCGGACCCCGCGACTAGTGAGCAGTTCTTC.

V usage is TRBV21-1 and J usage is TRBJ2-2; TRBD2 is taken as the D call from the table, unchecked against the DNA. TRBV21-1 is labeled a pseudogene. This CDR3 is built from 21 residues. CDR3 DNA: TGTGCCAGCAGCACCCGACCGACAGGGAAAGGACTAGCGGAGAACACCGGGGAGCTGTTTTTT. It translates to CASSTRPTGKGLAENTGELFF.

The chain carries TRBV11-3 and TRBJ1-4; TRBD1 is a possible D gene (6 bases). The CDR3 consists of 15 residues. The germline V gene has CDR1 SGHNT and CDR2 YENEEA. V lost 5 bases and J 3 bases, leaving 13 bases between the germline ends. The CDR3 region is CASSPPGHANEKLFF. The CDR3 DNA reads as TGTGCCAGCAGCCCTCCGGGACACGCTAATGAAAAACTGTTTTTT.

This chain uses TRBV29-1 with TRBJ1-6; TRBD1 agrees at 7 bases. With V trimmed by 7 bases and J by 6 bases, 12 bases remained unmatched. CDR1 and CDR2 from the germline V gene are SQVTM and ANQGSEA. The CDR3 consists of 15 residues. The CDR3 DNA follows: TGCAGCGCCCCTTTCAAACAGGGGACTAATTCACCCCTCCACTTT. This gives the protein CSAPFKQGTNSPLHF. The full variable domain, in which reference TRBV29-1 and TRBJ1-6 provide the parts outside the CDR3, is SAVISQKPSRDICQRGTSLTIQCQVDSQVTMMFWYRQQPGQSLTLIATANQGSEATYESGFVIDKFPISRPNLTFSTLTVSNMSPEDSSIYLCSAPFKQGTNSPLHFGNGTRLTVT.

The V and J genes are TRBV5-6 and TRBJ1-1, with 7 positions matching TRBD1. The germline gives CDR1 SGHDT, CDR2 YYEEEE. Trimming at V came to 4 bases and at J to 10 bases, leaving 13 bases not matched to a gene. This CDR3 spans 14 amino acids. The CDR3 sequence is CASSETGTRSRAFF. The CDR3 region has the DNA TGTGCCAGCAGCGAGACAGGGACTAGGTCTAGAGCTTTCTTT.

The CDR3 DNA reads TGCGCCAGCAGCCCCCCGGGACACGCCAACTCTGGAAACACCATATATTTT. It specifies CASSPPGHANSGNTIYF. The chain combines TRBV5-1 with TRBJ1-3; the D gene is possibly TRBD1 (6 bases). Germline values: CDR1 SGHRS, CDR2 YFSETQ. The CDR3 is 17 residues long. V gave up 4 bases and J gave up 0 bases, with 17 bases separating them.

The chain has TRBV5-1 and TRBJ2-1; TRBD2 aligns across 7 bases. The CDR3 length is 15 residues. V lost 0 bases to trimming and J lost 5 bases; unmatched junction nucleotides: 5. CDR1 is SGHRS, CDR2 YFSETQ, per germline. CDR3 DNA sequence: TGCGCCAGCAGCTTGGTAGGGACTATCAACAATGAGCAGTTCTTC. Translated: CASSLVGTINNEQFF.

The rearrangement uses TRBV29-1 and TRBJ1-2; D gene ambiguous. The germline V gene has CDR1 SQVTM and CDR2 ANQGSEA. The CDR3 runs to 11 residues. Trimming removed 1 base from V and 6 bases from J, with 6 bases in between. The CDR3 is CSVEVGHGYTF. The CDR3 DNA reads as TGCAGCGTTGAAGTGGGCCATGGCTACACCTTC.

This clone was seen only once. Sequence at one end of the junction differs from germline and may be a read error. Here the CDR3 reads CASSNRDPNIEAFF. CDR3 DNA sequence: TGTGCCAGTAGTAACAGGGATCCGAACATTGAAGCTTTCTTT. The gene calls are TRBV19 and TRBJ1-1; possible D gene TRBD1, 6 bases. Germline V gene lookup returns CDR1 LNHDA and CDR2 SQIVND (reference sequence). This CDR3 spans 14 amino acids.

V and J are TRBV3-1 (or the pseudogene TRBV3-2) and TRBJ1-3, with no clear D. Per the germline V gene, CDR1 is LGHDT and CDR2 is YNNKEL (reference sequence). This CDR3 spans 17 amino acids. V lost 0 bases, J lost 0 bases, and 12 bases lay in between. The CDR3 protein is CASSQDSRVNSGNTIYF. The CDR3 coding sequence is TGTGCCAGCAGCCAAGATTCTCGAGTTAACTCTGGAAACACCATATATTTT.

V and J are TRBV19 and TRBJ2-1; D may be TRBD1 (6 bases). Germline lookup yields CDR1 LNHDA and CDR2 SQIVND (reference sequence). This CDR3 spans 16 amino acids. The germline V and J ends were trimmed by 4 bases and 0 bases, with 13 bases remaining between them. The CDR3 nucleotides read TGTGCCAGTAGTACTCTACAGGGAACCTCCTACAATGAGCAGTTCTTC. Translated, it gives CASSTLQGTSYNEQFF.

V and J are TRBV2 and TRBJ1-1; maybe TRBD1 (5 bases). Germline assignment: CDR1 SNHLY and CDR2 FYNNEI. CDR3 length: 16 amino acids. V was shortened by 6 bases and J by 12 bases, with 29 bases between the two germline ends. CDR3 bases: TGTGCCAGCAGGTCGTATGGGGCACGTGGTTTGAAATACTCTTTCTTT. This gives the protein CASRSYGARGLKYSFF.

This sequence joins TRBV9 and TRBJ2-2; D perhaps matches TRBD2 (6 bases). Trimming stripped 0 bases from V and 6 bases from J, with 9 bases between. The germline CDR1 and CDR2 sequences are SGDLS and YYNGEE. The CDR3 runs to 14 residues. CDR3 amino acids: CASSVAGVAGELFF. DNA of the CDR3: TGTGCCAGCAGCGTAGCGGGGGTCGCCGGGGAGCTGTTTTTT.

V is TRBV5-1 and J is TRBJ2-7, with unresolved D. The CDR3 has 14 amino acids. From germline, CDR1 is SGHRS and CDR2 YFSETQ. Trimming cost V 0 bases and J 2 bases, with 9 bases left between them. The CDR3 reads CASSLGADPYEQYF. The CDR3 DNA is TGCGCCAGCAGCTTGGGGGCAGATCCCTACGAGCAGTACTTC.

The chain carries TRBV12-3 or TRBV12-4 and TRBJ2-3; 7 bases map to TRBD1. The V and J ends lost 7 bases and 5 bases, in that order; junction bases with no gene match: 6. The CDR3 consists of 13 residues. The CDR3 bases are TGTGCCAGCAAACTAACAGGGGAAGATACGCAGTATTTT. This sequence encodes CASKLTGEDTQYF.

The chain combines TRBV28 with TRBJ2-4; TRBD2 matches 7 bases. J was trimmed by 6 bases and V by 4 bases; bases with no gene match: 9. This CDR3 has 15 amino acids. Germline V CDR1 and CDR2: MDHEN, SYDVKM. The CDR3 nucleotides read TGTGCCAGCAGTTCCGAGCGGGGAGTGGGAAACATTCAGTACTTC. The encoded protein is CASSSERGVGNIQYF.

This clone has only one observation. V usage is TRBV9 and J usage is TRBJ2-2, with a weak D call TRBD2 (6 bases). The length of the CDR3 is 15 residues. Trimming pared 2 bases from V and 3 bases from J, leaving 11 bases between. Germline V CDR1 and CDR2: SGDLS, YYNGEE. The CDR3 DNA is TGTGCCAGCAGCGTGCTCCGGGACTACACCGGGGAGCTGTTTTTT. This codes for CASSVLRDYTGELFF. Full variable domain (outside the CDR3, taken from reference TRBV9 and TRBJ2-2): DSGVTQTPKHLITATGQRVTLRCSPRSGDLSVYWYQQSLDQGLQFLIQYYNGEERAKGNILERFSAQQFPDLHSELNLSSLELGDSALYFCASSVLRDYTGELFFGEGSRLTVL.

This sequence joins TRBV11-2 and TRBJ2-1, with 9 bases matching TRBD1. Germline-derived CDR1 and CDR2 are SGHAT and FQNNGV. Unmatched junction bases numbered 7, after V lost 3 bases and J lost 10 bases. The CDR3 covers 14 residues. The CDR3: CASSFLQGAREQFF. The CDR3 nucleotides read TGTGCCAGCAGCTTCCTACAGGGGGCGCGGGAGCAGTTCTTC.

The chain recombines TRBV28 with TRBJ1-1, with D hard to call. There are 14 residues in the CDR3. V was trimmed by 2 bases and J by 4 bases, leaving 11 bases between them. CDR1 is MDHEN, CDR2 SYDVKM, per germline. This chain's CDR3 is CASSLGTGITEAFF. In DNA form, the CDR3 reads TGTGCCAGCAGTTTAGGTACGGGGATCACTGAAGCTTTCTTT.

CDR3 coding DNA: TGTGCCAGCACCCAAGGGGCAGAATATTCACCCCTCCACTTT. Protein sequence: CASTQGAEYSPLHF. This sequence joins TRBV2 and TRBJ1-6, with D perhaps matching TRBD1 (5 bases). CDR1 is SNHLY, CDR2 FYNNEI, per germline. This CDR3 contains 14 residues. The germline V and J ends were trimmed by 7 bases and 8 bases, with 15 bases remaining between them. Based on the CDR3 plus reference TRBV2 and TRBJ1-6, the full variable domain is EPEVTQTPSHQVTQMGQEVILRCVPISNHLYFYWYRQILGQKVEFLVSFYNNEISEKSEIFDDQFSVERPDGSNFTLKIRSTKLEDSAMYFCASTQGAEYSPLHFGNGTRLTVT.

The V and J genes are TRBV27 and TRBJ1-2, with a possible D match to TRBD1 (5 bases). Between the trimmed V and J ends, which lost 2 bases and 0 bases, there was a span of 13 bases. Looked up from germline, CDR1 is MNHEY and CDR2 is SMNVEV (reference sequence). The length of the CDR3 is 16 residues. CDR3 nucleotide sequence: TGTGCCAGCAGTTTAAAAGGGGTTAAGCCTAACTATGGCTACACCTTC. Its translation: CASSLKGVKPNYGYTF.

This chain connects TRBV6-5 to TRBJ1-2; 12 bases line up with TRBD1. The CDR3 runs to 15 residues. V trimming: 10 bases; J trimming: 4 bases; junction bases outside the gene matches: 10. CDR1 and CDR2 (germline): MNHEY, SVGAGI. The CDR3 spells CATSGTGGHFYGYTF. As DNA, the CDR3 is TGTGCCACCTCTGGGACAGGGGGCCACTTCTATGGCTACACCTTC.

The rearrangement links TRBV5-1 to TRBJ1-6, with 7 bases identical to TRBD1. This CDR3 has 16 amino acids. CDR1 is SGHRS and CDR2 is YFSETQ in the germline V gene. J was trimmed by 2 bases and V by 6 bases; bases with no gene match: 8. CDR3 DNA: TGCGCCAGCAACGAGGGGACAGAAGCCTATAATTCACCCCTCCACTTT. It yields the protein CASNEGTEAYNSPLHF.

The chain has TRBV30 and TRBJ1-1, with D uncertain. The CDR3 runs 12 residues. V shed 4 bases and J shed 1 base, with 7 bases lying between them. Germline V gene sequence: CDR1 GTSNPN, CDR2 SVGIG (reference sequence). The CDR3 spells CAWIRGNTEAFF. In DNA form, the CDR3 reads TGTGCCTGGATCCGGGGGAACACTGAAGCTTTCTTT.

The chain uses TRBV15 and TRBJ2-2, with D maybe TRBD1 (5 bases). CDR1 and CDR2 (germline): LNHNV, YYDKDF (reference sequence). Trimming removed 8 bases from V and 6 bases from J, with 13 bases in between. The CDR3 contains 13 residues. The CDR3 DNA reads TGTGCCACCCTATCCAGGGTTGCCGGGGAGCTGTTTTTT. It codes for CATLSRVAGELFF.

This clone has a single count. The chain uses TRBV10-2 and TRBJ2-2; TRBD2 aligns across 7 bases. With 2 bases clipped from V and 9 bases from J, the junction kept 12 bases outside the gene matches. Germline CDR1 and CDR2: WSHSY and SAAADI. The CDR3 covers 16 residues. The DNA for the CDR3 is TGCGCCAGCAGTGAGGCGTCTAGCGGAGCCGATTGGGAGCTGTTTTTT. This translates into CASSEASSGADWELFF.

The chain recombines TRBV27 with TRBJ1-1; 9 nucleotides align to TRBD1. The trim removed 3 bases at V and 4 bases at J, leaving 3 bases unmatched. The CDR3 is made up of 14 amino acids. CDR1 is MNHEY and CDR2 is SMNVEV in the germline V gene (reference sequence). In DNA form, the CDR3 reads TGTGCCAGCAGTTTCGGGACAGGGATCACTGAAGCTTTCTTT. As protein: CASSFGTGITEAFF.